Listed here is a single T cell receptor beta chain. The antigen remains undetermined. Time point described: new active TB diagnosis, blood taken before or within 7 days of starting treatment. Patients were newly diagnosed, HIV-seronegative, and aged 18 or older. Trimming left V 7 bases short and J 7 bases short, with 17 bases between. The CDR3 sequence is 13 residues long. Germline lookup yields CDR1 MNHNY and CDR2 SVGAGI (reference sequence). The sample belongs to a study of T cells in tuberculosis. Study-wide results and limits: Smaller distances to GMM-specific TCRs suggested their expansion in active tuberculosis.

This table comes from immunoSEQ multiplex PCR, and its TCRdb copy is limited to in-frame clones, with some not included. The data hold about 22,000 clones, with approximately 85% observed a single time. This receptor was obtained from an adult with tuberculosis. This chain links TRBV6-6 with TRBJ2-7, with D tentatively TRBD2 (6 bases). The sequencing here drew on PBMCs, taken at tuberculosis diagnosis. CDR3 loop: CASNRASGREQYF. Here the CDR3 DNA reads TGTGCCAGCAACCGGGCTTCAGGGAGGGAGCAGTACTTC.